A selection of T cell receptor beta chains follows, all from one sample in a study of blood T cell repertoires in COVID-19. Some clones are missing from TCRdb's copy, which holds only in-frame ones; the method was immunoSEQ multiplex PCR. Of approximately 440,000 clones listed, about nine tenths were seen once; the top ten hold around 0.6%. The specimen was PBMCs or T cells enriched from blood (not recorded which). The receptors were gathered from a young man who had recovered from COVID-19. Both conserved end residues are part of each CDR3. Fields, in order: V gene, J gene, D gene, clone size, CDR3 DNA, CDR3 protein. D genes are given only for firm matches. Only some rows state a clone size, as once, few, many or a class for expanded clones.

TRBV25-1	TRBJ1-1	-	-	TGTGCCAGCTACAGGAACACTGAAGCTTTCTTT	CASYRNTEAFF
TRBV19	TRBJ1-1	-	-	TGTGCCAGTAGTATAGGTTGGGCAGGGCTAACCGAAGCTTTCTTT	CASSIGWAGLTEAFF
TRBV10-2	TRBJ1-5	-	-	TGCGCCAGCAGTGAGCGGGGGTTTCAGCCCCAGCATTTT	CASSERGFQPQHF
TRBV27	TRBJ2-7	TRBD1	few	TGTGCCAGCAGTTCCCTATTGACGGACAGGGACTCCTACGAGCAGTACTTC	CASSSLLTDRDSYEQYF
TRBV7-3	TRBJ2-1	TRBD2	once	TGTGCCAGCAGCCCGGAAAGCGGGAGGGGAAACAATGAGCAGTTCTTC	CASSPESGRGNNEQFF
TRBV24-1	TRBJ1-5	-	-	TGTGCCACCAGTGATTTGAGGGGAAATAGCAATCAGCCCCAGCATTTT	CATSDLRGNSNQPQHF
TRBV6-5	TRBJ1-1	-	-	TGTGCCAGCAGTAACGGACAGGAAGCTTTCTTT	CASSNGQEAFF
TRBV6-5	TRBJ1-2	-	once	TGTGCCAGCAGTTACCAGGCAGGCCCTAACTATGGCTACACCTTC	CASSYQAGPNYGYTF
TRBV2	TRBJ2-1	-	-	TGTGCCAGCAGTGATCCGGGTTTCCCTATCTACAATGAGCAGTTCTTC	CASSDPGFPIYNEQFF
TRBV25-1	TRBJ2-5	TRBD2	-	TGTGCCAGCAGTGAATTAGGACTTAGGACTAGCGCGTCGAGGCCCCAGTACTTC	CASSELGLRTSASRPQYF
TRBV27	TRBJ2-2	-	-	TGTGCCAGCAGTTTATCGGGGGGCACCGGGGAGCTGTTTTTT	CASSLSGGTGELFF
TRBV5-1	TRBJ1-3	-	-	TGCGCCAGCAGCTTGGATCATGCGGGCGGAAACACCATATATTTT	CASSLDHAGGNTIYF
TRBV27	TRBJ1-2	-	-	TGTGCCAGCAGTTGGAATGCAGGGGCTGGCTACACCTTC	CASSWNAGAGYTF
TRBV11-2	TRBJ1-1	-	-	TGTGCCAGCAGCTTTTCAGAGAACACTGAAGCTTTCTTT	CASSFSENTEAFF
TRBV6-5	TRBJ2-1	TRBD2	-	TGTGCCAGCAGAAGACTAGCGGGAGACAATGAGCAGTTCTTC	CASRRLAGDNEQFF
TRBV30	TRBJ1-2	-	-	TGTGCCTGGAGCGGGGACTCCGACTATGGCTACACCTTC	CAWSGDSDYGYTF
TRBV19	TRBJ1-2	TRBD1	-	TGTGCCAGTAGGATGACAGGGATGTCCTATGGCTACACCTTC	CASRMTGMSYGYTF
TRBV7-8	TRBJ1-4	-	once	TGTGCCAGCAGCTTCCTCGGGGAGCGGAATGAAAAACTGTTTTTT	CASSFLGERNEKLFF
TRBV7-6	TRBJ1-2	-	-	TGTGCCAGCAGCCCCGGGCCTGGGGCCCGCTATGGCTACACCTTC	CASSPGPGARYGYTF
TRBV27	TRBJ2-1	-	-	TGTGCCAGCAGTTTATCTCGGGGTGTAAACAATGAGCAGTTCTTC	CASSLSRGVNNEQFF
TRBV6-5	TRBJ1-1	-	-	TGTGCCAGCACCATCGGGGGGGTGCCTGGGGTAGCTTTCTTT	CASTIGGVPGVAFF
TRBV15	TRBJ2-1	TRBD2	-	TGTGCCACCAGCAGAGATCCTAGCGGATACAATGAGCAGTTCTTC	CATSRDPSGYNEQFF
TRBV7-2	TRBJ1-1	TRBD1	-	TGTGCCAGCAGCATTTACCCGGGACAGGGGACTGAAGCTTTCTTT	CASSIYPGQGTEAFF
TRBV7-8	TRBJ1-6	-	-	TGTGCCAGCAGCCCGGTGGGGTACAGGGAGTTCTCCTATAATTCACCCCTCCACTTT	CASSPVGYREFSYNSPLHF
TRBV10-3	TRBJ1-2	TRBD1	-	TGTGCCTCCCTAGACAGGGGCTATGGCTACACCTTC	CASLDRGYGYTF
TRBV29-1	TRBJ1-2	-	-	TGCAGCGTAGGGACCCAGCGGGATTATGGCTACACCTTC	CSVGTQRDYGYTF
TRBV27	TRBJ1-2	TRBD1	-	TGTGCCAGCAGTTTATCCGGGACAGGGTACTATGGCTACACCTTC	CASSLSGTGYYGYTF
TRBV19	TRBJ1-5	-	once	TGTGCCAGCTCCGTCAGTTATAGCAATCAGCCCCAGCATTTT	CASSVSYSNQPQHF
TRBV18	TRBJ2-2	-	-	TGTGCCAGCTCGCGTATTGACATGGGGCCCACCGGGGAGCTGTTTTTT	CASSRIDMGPTGELFF
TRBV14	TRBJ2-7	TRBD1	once	TGTGCCAGCAGCTGTAGGACAGGGGACTCCTACGAGCAGTACTTC	CASSCRTGDSYEQYF
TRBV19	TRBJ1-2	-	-	TGTGCCGCTCGGGAGGGGCCCCTCTATGGCTACACCTTC	CAAREGPLYGYTF
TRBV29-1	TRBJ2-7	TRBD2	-	TGCAGCGCCGGACTAGCGGGATCCTACGAGCAGTACTTC	CSAGLAGSYEQYF
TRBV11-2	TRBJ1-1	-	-	TGTGCCAGCAGCTTGGTAGGAGGGTACACTGAAGCTTTCTTT	CASSLVGGYTEAFF
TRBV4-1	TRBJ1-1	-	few	TGCGCCAGCAGCCACGTTGGGACACTGAACACTGAAGCTTTCTTT	CASSHVGTLNTEAFF
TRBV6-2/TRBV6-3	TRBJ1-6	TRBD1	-	TGTGCCAGCAGTCGGCGGGGACAGGGTAATTCACCCCTCCACTTT	CASSRRGQGNSPLHF
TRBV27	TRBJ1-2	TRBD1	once	TGTGCCAGCAGATTTAGGCACCCCGGACAGGGATGGTCTAACTATGGCTACACCTTC	CASRFRHPGQGWSNYGYTF
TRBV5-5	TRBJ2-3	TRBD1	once	TGTGCCAGCAGCTTAGGGACAGGCACAGATACGCAGTATTTT	CASSLGTGTDTQYF
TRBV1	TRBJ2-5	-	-	TGCACCAGCAGCCTTACTAGCGGGAGGGCCTTTCTCCGGGAGACCCAGTACTTC	CTSSLTSGRAFLRETQYF
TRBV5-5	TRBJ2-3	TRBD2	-	TGTGCCAGCCGTTTAATGAGACTAGCAAAAGATACGCAGTATTTT	CASRLMRLAKDTQYF
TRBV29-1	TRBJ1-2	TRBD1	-	TGCAGCGTCCGGGACAGGGTTTATGGCTACACCTTC	CSVRDRVYGYTF
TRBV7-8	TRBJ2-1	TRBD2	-	TGTGCCACCGGGAGGCGGGGGGAATACAATGAGCAGTTCTTC	CATGRRGEYNEQFF
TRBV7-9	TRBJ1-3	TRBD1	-	TGTGCCAGCAGCTCCCACGGACAGGGGGCAGGAAACACCATATATTTT	CASSSHGQGAGNTIYF
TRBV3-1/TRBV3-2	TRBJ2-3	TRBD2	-	TGTGCCAGCAGCCAAGATCTGTCGGGGGGGCCCACAGATACGCAGTATTTT	CASSQDLSGGPTDTQYF
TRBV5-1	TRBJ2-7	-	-	TGCGCCAGCAGCTTTGAATGGACGGGGACCTACGAGCAGTACTTC	CASSFEWTGTYEQYF
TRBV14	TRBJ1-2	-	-	TGTGCCAGCAGCCCCGGTCTCGACTATGGCTACACCTTC	CASSPGLDYGYTF
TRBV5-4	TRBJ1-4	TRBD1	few	TGTGCCAGCAGCTTGACAGGGGAAGGTGAAAAACTGTTTTTT	CASSLTGEGEKLFF
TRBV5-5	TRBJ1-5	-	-	TGTGCCAGCAGCTTGGGGATGGTCAGGATCGATCAGCCCCAGCATTTT	CASSLGMVRIDQPQHF
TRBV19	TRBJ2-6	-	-	TGTGCCAGTAGTATTGGGAGCTCTGGGGCCAACGTCCTGACTTTC	CASSIGSSGANVLTF
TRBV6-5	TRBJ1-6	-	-	TGTGCCAGCAGTTACTTCGAGAATTCACCCCTCCACTTT	CASSYFENSPLHF
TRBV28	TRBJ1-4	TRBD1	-	TGTGCCAGCAGTTCGGTCGGTACCGGGACAGGGGGCTTAAAGGAAAAACTGTTTTTT	CASSSVGTGTGGLKEKLFF
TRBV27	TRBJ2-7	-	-	TGTGCCAGCAGACACGGGAACTCCTACGAGCAGTACTTC	CASRHGNSYEQYF
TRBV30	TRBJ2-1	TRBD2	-	TGTGCCTGGAGTGTAGGGCGGGAGGTTGAGCAGTTCTTC	CAWSVGREVEQFF
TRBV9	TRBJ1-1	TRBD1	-	TGTGCCAGCAGTTTTGGACAGGGTGGCACTGAAGCTTTCTTT	CASSFGQGGTEAFF
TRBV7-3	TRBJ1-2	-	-	TGTGCCAGCAGCAGCGGGGGGTTCTATGGCTACACCTTC	CASSSGGFYGYTF
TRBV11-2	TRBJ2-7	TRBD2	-	TGTGCCAGCAGCCCTGGGACTAGCGGGTTCTACGAGCAGTACTTC	CASSPGTSGFYEQYF
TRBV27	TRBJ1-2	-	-	TGTGCCAGCACCTGGACAGAGGAAAACTATGGCTACACCTTC	CASTWTEENYGYTF
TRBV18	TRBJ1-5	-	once	TGTGCCAGCTCACCGGGACTGAGCAATCAGCCCCAGCATTTT	CASSPGLSNQPQHF